This TCR beta chain comes out of a study of CD8 T cells in ankylosing spondylitis. Study-wide findings and caveats: Certain motif variants had earlier been reported in reactive arthritis synovial fluid and blood. There was a TCR beta motif, made of fewer than 10 highly homologous variants, that appeared characteristic of ankylosing spondylitis blood.

TCR beta libraries were made by quantitative 5'-RACE with molecular barcodes. MiXCR, run by TCRdb on the 5' RACE reads, gives a single entry per CDR3 protein. The sample holds 240,000 or so distinct CDR3 sequences, approximately 12% seen once. This clonotype has a handful of counts. No antigen is known for it. V was pared by 1 base and J by 8 bases, with 15 bases between. CDR3 size: 15 residues. The V gene's germline CDR1 is SGHAT and CDR2 FQNNGV. The origin of this receptor is a male donor with ankylosing spondylitis or in good health (not recorded which). V is TRBV11-2 and J is TRBJ2-1; TRBD2 is a possible D gene (5 bases). The sample was blood, either unsorted or a sorted T cell fraction (not recorded which). The CDR3 DNA follows: TGTGCCAGCAGCTTAGTCCCTAAACTAGTCGATGAGCAGTTCTTC. As protein: CASSLVPKLVDEQFF. Combining the CDR3 with reference TRBV11-2 and TRBJ2-1 gives the whole variable domain EAGVAQSPRYKIIEKRQSVAFWCNPISGHATLYWYQQILGQGPKLLIQFQNNGVVDDSQLPKDRFSAERLKGVDSTLKIQPAKLEDSAVYLCASSLVPKLVDEQFFGPGTRLTVL.